This T cell receptor beta chain was sequenced for a study of early T cells in non-severe SARS-CoV-2 infection. Unique molecular identifiers tagged individual cDNA molecules. Each CDR3 protein is one row after TCRdb ran MiXCR on the 5' RACE reads. The sample holds about 80,000 distinct CDR3 sequences, more than 10% seen once. V lost 7 bases and J lost 7; bases outside the gene matches: 15. From germline, CDR1 is SQVTM and CDR2 ANQGSEA. This CDR3 spans 15 amino acids. The clonotype comes from an adult who was a healthcare worker with PCR-confirmed SARS-CoV-2 infection or an uninfected control (not recorded which). The material sequenced was whole blood. V is TRBV29-1 and J is TRBJ2-1; the match to TRBD1 covers 8 bases. CDR3 protein: CSAQGALTRGNEQFF. The CDR3 DNA reads TGCAGCGCGCAGGGGGCCCTGACCCGGGGAAATGAGCAGTTCTTC.